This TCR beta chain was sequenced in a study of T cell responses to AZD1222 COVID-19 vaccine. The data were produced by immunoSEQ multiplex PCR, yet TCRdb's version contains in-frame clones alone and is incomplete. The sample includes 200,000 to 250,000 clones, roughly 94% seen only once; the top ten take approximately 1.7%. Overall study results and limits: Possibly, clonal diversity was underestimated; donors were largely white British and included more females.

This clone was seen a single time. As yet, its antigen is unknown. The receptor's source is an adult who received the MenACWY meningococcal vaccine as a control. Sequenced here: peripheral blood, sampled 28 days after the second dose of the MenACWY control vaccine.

The CDR3 nucleotides are TGTGCCAGCAGTGAGAACGGTCCCTCCTACGAGCAGTACTTC. This gives the protein CASSENGPSYEQYF. J is TRBJ2-7 and V is TRBV6-1; D gene unclear. CDR1 and CDR2 from the germline V gene are MNHNS and SASEGT. This CDR3 comprises 14 residues. The ends were cut back, 3 bases at V and 0 bases at J, with 9 bases in the middle.